This TCR beta chain was sequenced in a study of technical replicates of blood from several donors. The repertoire was sequenced with immunoSEQ multiplex PCR; TCRdb's copy has only in-frame clones and lacks some. Of some 100,000 clones in the sample, nearly 96% were seen once. Germline values: CDR1 MDHEN, CDR2 SYDVKM. The V end lost 6 bases, the J end lost 8 bases, and 13 bases lay between the germline ends. The length of the CDR3 is 12 residues. Sequences were obtained from T cells isolated from PBMCs. The clonotype comes from a human donor in good health. This rearrangement joins TRBV28 to TRBJ1-2; D uncertain. CDR3 sequence (DNA): TGTGCCAGCAGAACGGGAGTGGGGGGCTACACCTTC. This gives the protein CASRTGVGGYTF.